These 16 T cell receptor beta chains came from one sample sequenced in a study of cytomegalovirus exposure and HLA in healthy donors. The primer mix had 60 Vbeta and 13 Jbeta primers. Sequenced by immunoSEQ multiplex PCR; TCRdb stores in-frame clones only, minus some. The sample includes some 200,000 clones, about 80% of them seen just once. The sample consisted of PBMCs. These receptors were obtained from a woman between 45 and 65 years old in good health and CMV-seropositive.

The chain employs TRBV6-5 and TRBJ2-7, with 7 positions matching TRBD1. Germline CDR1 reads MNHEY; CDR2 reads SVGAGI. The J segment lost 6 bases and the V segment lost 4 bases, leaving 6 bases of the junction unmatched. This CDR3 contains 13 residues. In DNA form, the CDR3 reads TGTGCCAGCAGTTCACAAACAGGGGCCGAGCAGTACTTC. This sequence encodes CASSSQTGAEQYF.

The CDR3 is CASSEQGGGYTF. In DNA form, the CDR3 reads TGTGCCAGCAGTGAACAGGGGGGCGGCTACACCTTC. The chain links TRBV2 to TRBJ1-2, with TRBD1 matching 7 bases. Germline CDR1 SNHLY, CDR2 FYNNEI. Unmatched junction bases numbered 2, after V lost 2 bases and J lost 8 bases. This CDR3 has 12 residues. The entire variable domain, with the rest obtained from reference TRBV2 and TRBJ1-2, is as follows: EPEVTQTPSHQVTQMGQEVILRCVPISNHLYFYWYRQILGQKVEFLVSFYNNEISEKSEIFDDQFSVERPDGSNFTLKIRSTKLEDSAMYFCASSEQGGGYTFGSGTRLTVV.

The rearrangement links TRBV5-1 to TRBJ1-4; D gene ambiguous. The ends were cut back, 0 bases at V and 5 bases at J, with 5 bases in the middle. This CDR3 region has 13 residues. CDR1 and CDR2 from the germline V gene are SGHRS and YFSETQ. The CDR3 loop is CASSLGLNEKLFF. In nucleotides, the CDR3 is TGCGCCAGCAGCTTGGGACTGAATGAAAAACTGTTTTTT.

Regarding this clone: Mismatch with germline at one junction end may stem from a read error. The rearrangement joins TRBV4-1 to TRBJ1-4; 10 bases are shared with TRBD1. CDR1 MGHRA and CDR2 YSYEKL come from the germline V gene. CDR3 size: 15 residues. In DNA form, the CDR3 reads TGTGCCAGCAGCCCAAGACAGGGGGCACGTGAAAAACTGTTTTTT. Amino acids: CASSPRQGAREKLFF.

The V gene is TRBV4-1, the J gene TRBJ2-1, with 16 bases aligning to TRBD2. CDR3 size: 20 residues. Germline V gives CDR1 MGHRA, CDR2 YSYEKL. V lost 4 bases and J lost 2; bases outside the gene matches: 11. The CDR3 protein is CASSLRTGTSGGATYNEQFF. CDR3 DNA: TGCGCCAGCAGCCTACGGACCGGGACTAGCGGGGGGGCCACCTACAATGAGCAGTTCTTC.

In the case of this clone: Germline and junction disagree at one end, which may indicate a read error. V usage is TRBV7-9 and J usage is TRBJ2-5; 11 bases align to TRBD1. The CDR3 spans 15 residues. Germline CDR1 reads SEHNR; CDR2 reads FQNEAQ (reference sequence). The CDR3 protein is CSSSFMGQGGETQYF. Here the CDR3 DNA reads TGTTCCAGCAGCTTTATGGGACAGGGGGGGGAGACCCAGTACTTC. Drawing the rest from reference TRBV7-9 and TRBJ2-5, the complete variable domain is DTGVSQNPRHKITKRGQNVTFRCDPISEHNRLYWYRQTLGQGPEFLTYFQNEAQLEKSRLLSDRFSAERPKGSFSTLEIQRTEQGDSAMYLCSSSFMGQGGETQYFGPGTRLLVL.

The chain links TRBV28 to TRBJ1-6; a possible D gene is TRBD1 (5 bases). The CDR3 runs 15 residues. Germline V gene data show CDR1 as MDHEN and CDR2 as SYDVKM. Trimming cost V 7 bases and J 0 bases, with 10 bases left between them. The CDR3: CASKTDSSYNSPLHF. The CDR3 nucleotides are TGTGCCAGCAAGACAGATAGCTCCTATAATTCACCCCTCCACTTT.

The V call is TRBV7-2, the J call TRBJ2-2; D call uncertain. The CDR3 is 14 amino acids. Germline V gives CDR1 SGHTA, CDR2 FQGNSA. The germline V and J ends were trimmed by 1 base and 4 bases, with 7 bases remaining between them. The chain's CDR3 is CASSLVAGTGELFF. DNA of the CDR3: TGTGCCAGCAGCTTAGTGGCAGGCACCGGGGAGCTGTTTTTT.

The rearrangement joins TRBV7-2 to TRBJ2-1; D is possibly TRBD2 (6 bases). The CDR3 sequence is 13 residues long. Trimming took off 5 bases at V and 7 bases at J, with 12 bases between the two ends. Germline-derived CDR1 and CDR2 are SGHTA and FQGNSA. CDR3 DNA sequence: TGTGCCAGCAGCCAGGGACTTCCAAATGAGCAGTTCTTC. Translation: CASSQGLPNEQFF.

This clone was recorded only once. The CDR3 coding sequence is TGTGCCATCAGTGAGCCTAGACAGGGACTGGGCAAAAACATTCAGTACTTC. Its protein is CAISEPRQGLGKNIQYF. This chain uses TRBV10-3 with TRBJ2-4; tentatively, D is TRBD1 (7 bases). V was shortened by 2 bases and J by 3 bases, with 17 bases between the two germline ends. The germline V gene encodes CDR1 ENHRY and CDR2 SYGVKD. The CDR3 sequence is 17 residues long.

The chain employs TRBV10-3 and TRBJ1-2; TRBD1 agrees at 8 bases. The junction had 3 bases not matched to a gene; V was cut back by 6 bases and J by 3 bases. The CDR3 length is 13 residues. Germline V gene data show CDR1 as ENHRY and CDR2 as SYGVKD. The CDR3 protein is CAISLDRDYGYTF. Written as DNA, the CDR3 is TGTGCCATCAGCCTGGACAGGGACTATGGCTACACCTTC.

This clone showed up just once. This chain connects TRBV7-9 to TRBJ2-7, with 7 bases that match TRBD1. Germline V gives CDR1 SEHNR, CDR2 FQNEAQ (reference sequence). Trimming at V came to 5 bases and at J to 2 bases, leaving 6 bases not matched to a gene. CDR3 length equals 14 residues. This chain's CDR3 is CASSPRGQPYEQYF. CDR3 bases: TGTGCCAGCAGCCCCCGGGGACAGCCCTACGAGCAGTACTTC.

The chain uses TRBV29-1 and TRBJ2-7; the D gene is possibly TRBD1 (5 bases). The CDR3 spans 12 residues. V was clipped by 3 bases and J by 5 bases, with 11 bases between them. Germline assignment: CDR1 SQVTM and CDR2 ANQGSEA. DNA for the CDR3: TGCAGCGTTGAGTGGGGCGCCGACGAGCAGTACTTC. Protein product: CSVEWGADEQYF.

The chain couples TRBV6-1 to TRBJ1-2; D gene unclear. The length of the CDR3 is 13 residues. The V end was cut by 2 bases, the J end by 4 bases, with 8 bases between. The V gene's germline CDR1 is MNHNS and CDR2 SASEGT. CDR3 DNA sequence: TGTGCCAGCAGTGAAACGAGCGCCTATGGCTACACCTTC. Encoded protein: CASSETSAYGYTF.

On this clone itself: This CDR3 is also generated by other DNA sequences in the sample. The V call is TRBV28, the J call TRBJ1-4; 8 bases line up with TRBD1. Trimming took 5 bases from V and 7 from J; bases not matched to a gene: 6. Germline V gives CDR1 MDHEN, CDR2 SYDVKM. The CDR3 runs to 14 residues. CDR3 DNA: TGTGCCAGCAGTCTACAGGGGGGTGGTGAAAAACTGTTTTTT. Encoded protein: CASSLQGGGEKLFF.

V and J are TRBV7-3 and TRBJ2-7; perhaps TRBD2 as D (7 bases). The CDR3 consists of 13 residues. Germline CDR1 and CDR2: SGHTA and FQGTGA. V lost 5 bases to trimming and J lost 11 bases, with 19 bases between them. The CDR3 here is CASSLTRGGLKYF. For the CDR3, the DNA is TGTGCCAGCAGCCTCACAAGGGGGGGTCTCAAGTACTTC.